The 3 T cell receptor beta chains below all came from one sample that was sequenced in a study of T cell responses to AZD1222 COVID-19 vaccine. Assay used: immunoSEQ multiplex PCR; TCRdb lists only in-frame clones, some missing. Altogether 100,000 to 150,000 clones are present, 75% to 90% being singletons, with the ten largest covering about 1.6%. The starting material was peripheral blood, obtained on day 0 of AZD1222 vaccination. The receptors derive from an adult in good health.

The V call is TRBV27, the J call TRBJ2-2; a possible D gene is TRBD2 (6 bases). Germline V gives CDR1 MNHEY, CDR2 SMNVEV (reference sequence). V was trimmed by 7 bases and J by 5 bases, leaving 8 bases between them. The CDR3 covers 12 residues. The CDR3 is CASTRGTGELFF. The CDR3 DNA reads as TGTGCCAGCACCCGGGGGACCGGGGAGCTGTTTTTT.

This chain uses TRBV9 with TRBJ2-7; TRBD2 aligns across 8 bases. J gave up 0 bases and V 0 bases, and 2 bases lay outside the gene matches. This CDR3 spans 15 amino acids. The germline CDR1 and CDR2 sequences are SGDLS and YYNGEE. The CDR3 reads CASSVEGLDSYEQYF. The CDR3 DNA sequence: TGTGCCAGCAGCGTAGAGGGACTAGACTCCTACGAGCAGTACTTC.

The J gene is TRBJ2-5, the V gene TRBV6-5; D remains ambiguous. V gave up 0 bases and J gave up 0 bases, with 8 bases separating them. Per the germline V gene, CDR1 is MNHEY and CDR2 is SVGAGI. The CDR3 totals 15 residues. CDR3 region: CASSYSLTNQETQYF. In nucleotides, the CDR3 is TGTGCCAGCAGTTACTCGCTGACCAACCAAGAGACCCAGTACTTC.